A selection of T cell receptor beta chains follows, all from one sample in a study of T cell responses to AZD1222 COVID-19 vaccine. Repertoires were generated with immunoSEQ multiplex PCR, while TCRdb's copy carries only in-frame clones and drops some. The repertoire includes roughly 130,000 clones, around 94% of them detected once, and 6% to 7% sits in the top ten. Specimen: peripheral blood, collected on day 0 of AZD1222 vaccination. The receptors were sampled from an adult in good health. The CDR3 runs from the conserved cysteine through the conserved F or W. Each record gives: V gene, D gene, J gene, CDR3 length, clone size, CDR3 DNA, CDR3 protein. D genes are given only for firm matches. Expanded clones are given a class, and other clones once, few, many or no size at all.

TRBV28	-	TRBJ1-1	14	-	TGTGCCAGCACTATCCCGGGACAAGGTACTGAAGCTTTCTTT	CASTIPGQGTEAFF
TRBV18	-	TRBJ1-2	16	-	TGTGCCAGCTCACCCTCGAGAGACCCTGAAAACTATGGCTACACCTTC	CASSPSRDPENYGYTF
TRBV7-9	TRBD2	TRBJ2-1	16	-	TGTGCCAGCAGCCCTTGGGGGAGCGGGAACGATAATGAGCAGTTCTTC	CASSPWGSGNDNEQFF
TRBV14	TRBD1	TRBJ1-2	13	-	TGTGCCAGCAGTCCGGACAGGGTTGGAGGCTACACCTTC	CASSPDRVGGYTF
TRBV30	TRBD1	TRBJ1-2	13	-	TGTGCCTGGGGACAGGGAGGGAACTATGGCTACACCTTC	CAWGQGGNYGYTF
TRBV5-5	-	TRBJ1-1	14	-	TGTGCCAGCACCCCGATTGGGGAGAACACTGAAGCTTTCTTT	CASTPIGENTEAFF
TRBV5-1	TRBD1	TRBJ2-7	12	-	TGCGCCAGCAGCCGGCAGGGGGTCGAGCAGTACTTC	CASSRQGVEQYF
TRBV7-2	-	TRBJ2-5	14	once	TGTGCCAGCAGCCATCTAGGCTTGGGGGAGACCCAGTACTTC	CASSHLGLGETQYF
TRBV2	-	TRBJ2-2	14	-	TGTGCCAGCAGTGAATGGGCTAGCCCCGGGGAGCTGTTTTTT	CASSEWASPGELFF
TRBV6-5	TRBD1	TRBJ2-2	15	-	TGTGCCAGCAGAAGGGACAGGTCGGGGCCCGGGGAGCTGTTTTTT	CASRRDRSGPGELFF
TRBV7-8	-	TRBJ2-3	15	-	TGTGCCAGCAGCTCGTCACTAGGGGGGACAGATACGCAGTATTTT	CASSSSLGGTDTQYF
TRBV25-1	TRBD1	TRBJ1-1	15	-	TGTGCCAGCAGCAGGGGGGTAGGGCTCTACACTGAAGCTTTCTTT	CASSRGVGLYTEAFF
TRBV15	-	TRBJ2-3	14	-	TGTGCCACCAGCAGACCGCCGAGGGGGGATACGCAGTATTTT	CATSRPPRGDTQYF
TRBV25-1	-	TRBJ2-3	15	-	TGTGCCAGCAGCTTCGACTCGGCGATTACGGATACGCAGTATTTT	CASSFDSAITDTQYF
TRBV5-4	-	TRBJ2-3	14	-	TGTGCCAGCAGCCCCGAAATGGAAACAGATACGCAGTATTTT	CASSPEMETDTQYF
TRBV7-9	-	TRBJ1-1	11	-	TGTGCCAGCAGCTTAGTAGGTGAAGCTTTCTTT	CASSLVGEAFF
TRBV6-2/TRBV6-3	-	TRBJ1-1	14	-	TGTGCCAGCAGTTACGTCTCGGGGTATACTGAAGCTTTCTTT	CASSYVSGYTEAFF
TRBV15	-	TRBJ1-2	14	-	TGTGCCACCAGCTTCGCGGGGGCTAACTATGGCTACACCTTC	CATSFAGANYGYTF
TRBV27	-	TRBJ2-5	13	-	TGTGCCAGCAGTCTTACGGATCCCACGACCCAGTACTTC	CASSLTDPTTQYF
TRBV2	-	TRBJ1-5	13	-	TGTGCCAGCAGCGAACAACAGGGCCAGCCCCAGCATTTT	CASSEQQGQPQHF
TRBV6-5	-	TRBJ1-1	13	once	TGTGCCAGCAGTTACCGAGCGGGCACTGAAGCTTTCTTT	CASSYRAGTEAFF
TRBV28	TRBD1	TRBJ1-3	14	-	TGTGCCAGCAGGGGGGACAGCTCTGGAAACACCATATATTTT	CASRGDSSGNTIYF
TRBV28	TRBD2	TRBJ2-1	16	-	TGTGCCAGCAGCCCGATAGCGGGGAAAGCTTACAATGAGCAGTTCTTC	CASSPIAGKAYNEQFF
TRBV6-5	-	TRBJ1-3	15	-	TGTGCCAGCAGTTACACCGGGACTACAGGAAACACCATATATTTT	CASSYTGTTGNTIYF
TRBV19	-	TRBJ1-1	14	-	TGTGCCAGTAGTATCGGTCCAGGGAACACTGAAGCTTTCTTT	CASSIGPGNTEAFF
TRBV5-4	-	TRBJ2-5	14	-	TGTGCCAGCAGCTTGGAGGACGGCCAAGAGACCCAGTACTTC	CASSLEDGQETQYF
TRBV20-1	-	TRBJ2-7	11	-	TGCAGTGCTAGAGATAGCTACGAGCAGTACTTC	CSARDSYEQYF
TRBV7-2	TRBD1	TRBJ1-2	16	-	TGTGCCAGCAGCTTACAAGTGGGACAGGGGCCCTATGGCTACACCTTC	CASSLQVGQGPYGYTF